The present T cell receptor beta chain was sequenced within a study of beta chain features in type 1 diabetes. The J segment lost 3 bases and the V segment lost 5 bases, leaving 9 bases of the junction unmatched. This CDR3 has 16 residues. The germline V gene has CDR1 KGHSH and CDR2 LQKENI. Expressed TCRB transcripts were sequenced because the isolated RNA had all been reverse transcribed beforehand. Using immunoSEQ multiplex PCR, the repertoire was profiled, and TCRdb retains in-frame clones only, with some absent. The sample has more than 150,000 clones, less than 15% seen once. This clone was seen a handful of times.

This sequence was found in a woman aged 18-29 years in good health. V gene TRBV18 combines with J gene TRBJ2-1, with 8 bases lining up with TRBD1. Sample: central memory CD4+ T cells from blood. The CDR3 nucleotides are TGTGCCAGCTCATGGACCGGGGGACAGGACTACAATGAGCAGTTCTTC. Amino acids: CASSWTGGQDYNEQFF.